This T cell receptor beta chain was documented in a study of shared clonotypes between healthy human individuals. Sequencing was performed with immunoSEQ multiplex PCR; in TCRdb, only in-frame clones are kept and a portion is missing. The table records millions of clones, approximately 93% of them present only once. The germline CDR1 and CDR2 sequences are SGDLS and YYNGEE. V was pared by 4 bases and J by 5 bases, with 16 bases between. The CDR3 totals 14 residues. The gene calls are TRBV9 and TRBJ2-7; tentative D call: TRBD1 (6 bases). The TCR was taken from a man in his late teens or twenties in good health. Some clones in this sample may be carry-over from other donors' samples. The sequenced material came from naive CD4+ T cells from PBMCs. Subset given: CD45RA+ positively selected. The CDR3 here is CASSSEGRGHEQYF. The CDR3 DNA reads as TGTGCCAGCAGCTCCGAGGGCAGGGGACACGAGCAGTACTTC. Drawing the rest from reference TRBV9 and TRBJ2-7, the complete variable domain is DSGVTQTPKHLITATGQRVTLRCSPRSGDLSVYWYQQSLDQGLQFLIQYYNGEERAKGNILERFSAQQFPDLHSELNLSSLELGDSALYFCASSSEGRGHEQYFGPGTRLTVT.